Below, 8 T cell receptor beta chains from the same sample are listed, as sequenced in a study of T-cell memory formation after mild COVID-19. MiXCR was run by TCRdb on the 5' RACE reads, yielding one entry per CDR3 protein. In the table there are 500,000 to 600,000 distinct CDR3 sequences, about a sixth of which are singletons. Sequenced sample: PBMCs or a T cell subset sorted from them (not recorded which). The receptor source for this set is an adult woman who had mild COVID-19 (a few samples of this study predate the infection). Cell type and time point are not known.

This clonotype showed up just a few times. The rearrangement links TRBV7-8 to TRBJ2-3; 9 bases line up with TRBD2. The germline gives CDR1 SGHVS, CDR2 FQNEAQ. V shed 2 bases, J shed 6 bases, and the junction held 12 bases outside the gene matches. This CDR3 comprises 17 residues. Here the CDR3 DNA reads TGTGCCAGCAGCTTACTTCGCCTAGCGGGATTCGTTGATACGCAGTATTTT. This codes for CASSLLRLAGFVDTQYF.

The chain is built from TRBV18 and TRBJ1-1; 9 bases align to TRBD1. The ends lost 3 bases at V and 14 bases at J; junction bases unmatched: 16. The CDR3 runs 15 residues. The V gene's germline CDR1 is KGHSH and CDR2 LQKENI. The CDR3 loop reads CASSPETGGTRIIFF. CDR3 DNA sequence: TGTGCCAGCTCACCGGAAACAGGGGGCACCCGAATCATCTTCTTT.

This chain joins TRBV19 and TRBJ1-5; D is undetermined. The V end was cut by 6 bases, the J end by 4 bases, with 13 bases between. The germline CDR1 and CDR2 sequences are LNHDA and SQIVND (reference sequence). The CDR3 length is 14 residues. In DNA, the CDR3 is TGTGCCAGTAGGGGGTCCTCCTTTAATCAGCCCCAGCATTTT. Translated: CASRGSSFNQPQHF.

CDR3 region: CASSFRASGKNNEQFF. CDR3 coding DNA: TGTGCCAGCAGCTTTAGAGCTAGCGGGAAAAACAATGAGCAGTTCTTC. The rearrangement joins TRBV11-2 to TRBJ2-1; 9 nucleotides match TRBD2. V shed 3 bases and J 5 bases; nucleotides not matched to a gene: 8. Germline V gene lookup returns CDR1 SGHAT and CDR2 FQNNGV. The CDR3 is 16 amino acids.

The J gene is TRBJ2-5, the V gene TRBV9; TRBD2 might be the D (7 bases). CDR1 is SGDLS and CDR2 is YYNGEE in the germline V gene. V gave up 2 bases and J gave up 4 bases, with 12 bases separating them. The CDR3 sequence is 14 residues long. The DNA of the CDR3 is TGTGCCAGCAGCGTGGGGGGGCTGGGAGAGACCCAGTACTTC. It translates to CASSVGGLGETQYF.

This clonotype was detected a few times. The V and J genes are TRBV6-5 and TRBJ1-6, with 8 bases lining up with TRBD1. The trim removed 6 bases at V and 13 bases at J, leaving 11 bases unmatched. This CDR3 comprises 14 residues. Germline V gene lookup returns CDR1 MNHEY and CDR2 SVGAGI. The CDR3 nucleotides are TGTGCCAGCAGCACCGGGACAGGCCGTCGGCCCCTCCACTTT. It is translated as CASSTGTGRRPLHF.

The gene calls are TRBV20-1 and TRBJ1-2; 11 bases map to TRBD1. The CDR3 spans 15 residues. J gave up 8 bases and V 0 bases, and 8 bases lay outside the gene matches. CDR1 DFQATT and CDR2 SNEGSKA come from the germline V gene (reference sequence). Written as DNA, the CDR3 is TGCAGTGCTAGAGACGGGACAGGGGGTTTTCGGGGCTACACCTTC. Encoded protein: CSARDGTGGFRGYTF.

This chain uses TRBV5-1 with TRBJ2-3, with 10 nucleotides matching TRBD2. The CDR3 extends over 15 amino acids. Germline V gene lookup returns CDR1 SGHRS and CDR2 YFSETQ. V shed 1 base and J 4 bases; nucleotides not matched to a gene: 3. The DNA of the CDR3 is TGCGCCAGCAGCTTGATGCTAGCGGGAGCAGATACGCAGTATTTT. This translates into CASSLMLAGADTQYF.